This is a list of T cell receptor beta chains from one sample in a study of cytomegalovirus exposure and HLA in healthy donors. Measured with immunoSEQ multiplex PCR; TCRdb has only the in-frame clones, and not every one. Altogether 40,000 to 55,000 clones are present, around 70% being singletons, with the ten largest covering roughly 3.3%. The sequenced sample consisted of PBMCs. These receptors were taken from a woman in her 30s in good health and CMV-seronegative. Each CDR3 is given with its conserved first and last residue. The D gene is left open where the match is weak. Some rows have no size entry. The others give once, few or many, or a class for an expanded clone.

j_call cdr3_length v_call d_call clone_size cdr3_aa cdr3_nt
TRBJ1-1 14 TRBV10-3 TRBD1 - CAISGDRSYTEAFF TGTGCCATCAGTGGGGACAGGTCGTACACTGAAGCTTTCTTT
TRBJ1-4 16 TRBV2 - - CAGTGTRILDLEKLFF TGTGCCGGTACGGGGACACGGATACTCGATCTCGAAAAACTGTTTTTT
TRBJ2-7 14 TRBV19 - - CASSRSRGLYEQYF TGTGCCAGTAGTAGATCAAGGGGCCTGTACGAGCAGTACTTC
TRBJ2-3 16 TRBV29-1 - - CSVEPEAPAPYGTQYF TGCAGCGTTGAGCCGGAGGCACCGGCCCCTTACGGTACGCAGTATTTT
TRBJ1-2 18 TRBV5-6 - once CASSLGFGTIFMGVGYTF TGTGCCAGCAGCCTGGGTTTCGGGACAATCTTCATGGGCGTCGGCTACACCTTC
TRBJ2-1 14 TRBV19 TRBD2 few CAAQRTSGNNEQFF TGTGCCGCTCAGCGGACTAGCGGTAACAATGAGCAGTTCTTC
TRBJ1-2 13 TRBV16 TRBD1 - CASRDRTNYGYTF TGTGCCAGCCGGGACAGAACTAACTATGGCTACACCTTC
TRBJ1-2 14 TRBV30 - - CGFEQGLNNYGYTF TGTGGGTTTGAACAGGGCCTAAATAACTATGGCTACACCTTC
TRBJ2-7 14 TRBV6-5 - - CASKETGSTYEQYF TGTGCCAGCAAAGAAACAGGGTCGACCTACGAGCAGTACTTC
TRBJ2-7 12 TRBV30 - once CAWGPAPYEQYF TGTGCCTGGGGCCCCGCACCCTACGAGCAGTACTTC
TRBJ1-5 15 TRBV27 - - CASSLGSGGVGPQHF TGTGCCAGCAGTTTAGGGTCTGGGGGCGTCGGGCCCCAGCATTTT
TRBJ1-6 12 TRBV30 - - CAWVTGISPLHF TGTGCCTGGGTTACAGGGATCTCACCCCTCCACTTT
TRBJ1-4 12 TRBV9 - - CASSGIDEKLFF TGTGCCAGCAGCGGTATCGATGAAAAACTGTTTTTT